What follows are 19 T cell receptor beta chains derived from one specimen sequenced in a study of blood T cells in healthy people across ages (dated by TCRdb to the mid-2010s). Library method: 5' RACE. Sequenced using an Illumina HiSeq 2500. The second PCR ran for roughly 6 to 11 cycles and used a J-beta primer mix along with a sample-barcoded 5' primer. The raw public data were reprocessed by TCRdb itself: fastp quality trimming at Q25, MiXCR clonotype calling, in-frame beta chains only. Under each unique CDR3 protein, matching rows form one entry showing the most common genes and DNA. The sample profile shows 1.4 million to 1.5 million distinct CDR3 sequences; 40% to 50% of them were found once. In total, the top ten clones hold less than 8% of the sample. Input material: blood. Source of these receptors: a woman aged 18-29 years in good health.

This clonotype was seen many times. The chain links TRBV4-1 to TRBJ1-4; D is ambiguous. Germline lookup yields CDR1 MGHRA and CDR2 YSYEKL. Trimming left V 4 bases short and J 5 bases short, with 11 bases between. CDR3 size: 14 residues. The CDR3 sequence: CASSLEGLNEKLFF. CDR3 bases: TGCGCCAGCAGCCTGGAGGGCCTAAATGAAAAACTGTTTTTT.

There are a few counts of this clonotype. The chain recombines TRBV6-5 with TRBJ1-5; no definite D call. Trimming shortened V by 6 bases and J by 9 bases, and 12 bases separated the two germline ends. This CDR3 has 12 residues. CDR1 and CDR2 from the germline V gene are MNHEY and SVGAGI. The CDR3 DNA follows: TGTGCCAGCAGACCCCTCTGGGGGCCCCAGCATTTT. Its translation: CASRPLWGPQHF.

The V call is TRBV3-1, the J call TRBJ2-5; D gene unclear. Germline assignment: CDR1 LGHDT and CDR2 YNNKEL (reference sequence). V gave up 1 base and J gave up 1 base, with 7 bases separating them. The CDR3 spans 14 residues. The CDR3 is CASSQGLGQETQYF. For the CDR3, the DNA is TGTGCCAGCAGCCAAGGTCTAGGCCAAGAGACCCAGTACTTC.

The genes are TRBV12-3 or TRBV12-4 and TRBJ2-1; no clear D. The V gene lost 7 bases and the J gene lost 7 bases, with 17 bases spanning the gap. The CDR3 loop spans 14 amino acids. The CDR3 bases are TGTGCCAGCACCCTGGACCGGATAAGGAATGAGCAGTTCTTC. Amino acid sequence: CASTLDRIRNEQFF.

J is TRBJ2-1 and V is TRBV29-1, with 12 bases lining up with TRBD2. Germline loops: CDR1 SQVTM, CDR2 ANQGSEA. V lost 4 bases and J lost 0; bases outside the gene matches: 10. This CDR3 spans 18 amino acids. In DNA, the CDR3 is TGCAGCGTTGTTACCGGACTAGCGGGGCCAATCTCCTACAATGAGCAGTTCTTC. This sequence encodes CSVVTGLAGPISYNEQFF.

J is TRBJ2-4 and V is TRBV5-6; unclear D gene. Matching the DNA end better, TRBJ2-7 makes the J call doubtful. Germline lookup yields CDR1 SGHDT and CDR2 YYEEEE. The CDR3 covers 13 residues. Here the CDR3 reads CASSQIIAYEQYF. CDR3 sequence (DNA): TGTGCCAGCAGCCAAATCATTGCCTACGAGCAGTACTTC.

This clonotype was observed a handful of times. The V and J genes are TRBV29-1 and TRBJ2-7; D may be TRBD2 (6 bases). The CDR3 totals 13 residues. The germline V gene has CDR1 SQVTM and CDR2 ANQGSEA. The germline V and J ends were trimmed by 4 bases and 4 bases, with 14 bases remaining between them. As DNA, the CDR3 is TGCAGCGTTGTCGGCGGGAATTCATACGAGCAGTACTTC. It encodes CSVVGGNSYEQYF.

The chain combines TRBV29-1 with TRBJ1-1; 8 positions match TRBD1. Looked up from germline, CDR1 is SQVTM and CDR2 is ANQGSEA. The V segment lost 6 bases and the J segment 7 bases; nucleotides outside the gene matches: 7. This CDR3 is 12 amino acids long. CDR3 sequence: CSVADREVEAFF. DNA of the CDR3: TGCAGCGTGGCGGACAGGGAAGTTGAAGCTTTCTTT.

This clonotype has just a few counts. The CDR3 DNA follows: TGTGCCATCAGTGAGTTTGATGTCCGGGCGGGTTCACCCCTCCACTTT. Protein sequence: CAISEFDVRAGSPLHF. The chain links TRBV10-3 to TRBJ1-6; D is undetermined. Germline V gene sequence: CDR1 ENHRY, CDR2 SYGVKD. The CDR3 consists of 16 residues. Trimming cost V 1 base and J 9 bases, with 16 bases left between them.

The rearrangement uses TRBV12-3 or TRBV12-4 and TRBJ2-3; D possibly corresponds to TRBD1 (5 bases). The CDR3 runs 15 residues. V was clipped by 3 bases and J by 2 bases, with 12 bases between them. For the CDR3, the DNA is TGTGCCAGCAGTTTGGTTGGGGCCCTCACAGATACGCAGTATTTT. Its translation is CASSLVGALTDTQYF.

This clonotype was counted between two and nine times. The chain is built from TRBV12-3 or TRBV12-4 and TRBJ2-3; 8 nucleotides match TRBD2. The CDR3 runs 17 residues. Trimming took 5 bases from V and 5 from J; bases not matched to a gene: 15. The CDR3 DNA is TGTGCCAGCAGTCGTCCCCGACTAGCGTCTCATGGAGATACGCAGTATTTT. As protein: CASSRPRLASHGDTQYF.

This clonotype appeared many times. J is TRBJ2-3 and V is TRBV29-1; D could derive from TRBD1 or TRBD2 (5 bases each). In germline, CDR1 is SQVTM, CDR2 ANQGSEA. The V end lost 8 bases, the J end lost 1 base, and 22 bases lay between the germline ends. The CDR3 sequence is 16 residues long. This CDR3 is CSLTGTHFLGTDTQYF. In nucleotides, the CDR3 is TGCAGCCTTACCGGGACGCACTTTTTGGGCACAGATACGCAGTATTTT.

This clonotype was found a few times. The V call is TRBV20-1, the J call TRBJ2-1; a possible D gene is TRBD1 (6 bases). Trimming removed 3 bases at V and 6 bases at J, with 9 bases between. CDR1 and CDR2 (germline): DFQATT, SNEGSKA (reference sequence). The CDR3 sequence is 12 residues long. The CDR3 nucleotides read TGCAGTGCTAGGTCAGGGGCCAATGAGCAGTTCTTC. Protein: CSARSGANEQFF.

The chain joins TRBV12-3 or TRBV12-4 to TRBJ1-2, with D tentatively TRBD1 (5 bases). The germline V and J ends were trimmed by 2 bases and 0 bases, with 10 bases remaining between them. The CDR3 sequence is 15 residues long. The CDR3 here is CASSLLGATNYGYTF. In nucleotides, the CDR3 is TGTGCCAGCAGTTTACTTGGGGCCACTAACTATGGCTACACCTTC.

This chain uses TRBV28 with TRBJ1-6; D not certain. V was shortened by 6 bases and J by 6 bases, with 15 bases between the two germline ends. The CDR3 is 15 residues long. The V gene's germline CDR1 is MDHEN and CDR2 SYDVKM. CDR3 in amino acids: CASRPRELLNSPLHF. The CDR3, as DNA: TGTGCCAGCAGGCCCCGGGAGCTCCTTAATTCACCCCTCCACTTT.

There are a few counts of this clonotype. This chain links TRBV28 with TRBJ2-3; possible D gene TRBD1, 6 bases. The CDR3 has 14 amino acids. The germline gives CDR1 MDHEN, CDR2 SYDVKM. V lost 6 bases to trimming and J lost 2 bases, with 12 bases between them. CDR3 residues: CASRPRTDTDTQYF. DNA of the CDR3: TGTGCCAGCAGACCCCGGACAGACACAGATACGCAGTATTTT. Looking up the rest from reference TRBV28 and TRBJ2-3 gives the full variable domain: DVKVTQSSRYLVKRTGEKVFLECVQDMDHENMFWYRQDPGLGLRLIYFSYDVKMKEKGDIPEGYSVSREKKERFSLILESASTNQTSMYLCASRPRTDTDTQYFGPGTRLTVL.

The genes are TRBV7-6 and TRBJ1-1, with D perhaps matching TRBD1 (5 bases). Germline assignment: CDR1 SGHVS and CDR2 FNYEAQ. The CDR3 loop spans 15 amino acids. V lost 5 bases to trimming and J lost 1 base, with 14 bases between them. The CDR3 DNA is TGTGCCAGCAGCGGGCCGGGCGGGGGGAACACTGAAGCTTTCTTT. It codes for CASSGPGGGNTEAFF.

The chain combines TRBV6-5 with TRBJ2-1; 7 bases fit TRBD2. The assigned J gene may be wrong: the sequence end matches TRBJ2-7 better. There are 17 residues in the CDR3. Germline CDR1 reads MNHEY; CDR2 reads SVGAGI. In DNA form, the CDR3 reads TGTGCCAGCAGTTACAAGGGCGCGGGACTACATTACAATGAGCAGTACTTC. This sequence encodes CASSYKGAGLHYNEQYF.

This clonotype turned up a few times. The CDR3 reads CATSYREYGYTF. The CDR3 nucleotides are TGTGCCACCAGCTACAGGGAGTATGGCTACACCTTC. The chain recombines TRBV24-1 with TRBJ1-2; D may be TRBD1 (6 bases). The CDR3 runs 12 residues. V dropped 7 bases and J dropped 5 bases, with 10 bases sitting between them. In germline, CDR1 is KGHDR, CDR2 SFDVKD.